This T cell receptor beta chain was captured in a study of T cells in Graves' hyperthyroidism and ophthalmopathy. With regard to this clonotype: Its antigen is currently unknown.

In germline, CDR1 is SGHTA, CDR2 FQGNSA. CDR3 length: 14 residues. V was cut by 1 base and J by 1 base, with 4 bases left in between. TCR beta CDR3 sequences were amplified from RNA transcripts. In the first-round RT-PCR of the TCR CDR3, the HTBI primer set was used. TCRdb redid the calling of the multiplex PCR reads with MiXCR, one entry per CDR3 protein. The sample comprises nearly 600,000 distinct CDR3 sequences, approximately 13% of which are singletons, and 5% to 7% rests with the top ten. Preceding any ophthalmopathy symptoms, the blood sample dates from first hyperthyroidism diagnosis. The PBMCs had their origin in 8.5 to 10 ml of fresh peripheral blood. Notes on the study in general: Model-based prediction identified ophthalmopathy a median roughly 6.1 months prior to its onset. Among thyroid clonotypes expanded above 0.001, most also appeared in blood.

V gene TRBV7-2 combines with J gene TRBJ2-2; unclear D gene. The sequenced sample was blood. This receptor was identified in a woman aged 25 to 39 with Graves' hyperthyroidism that later progressed to Graves' ophthalmopathy. DNA for the CDR3: TGTGCCAGCAGCTTAGTATGGAACACCGGGGAGCTGTTTTTT. It specifies CASSLVWNTGELFF.